Sequencing of this T cell receptor beta chain was carried out in a study of control samples from healthy donors and cancer patients. Between the trimmed V and J ends, which lost 2 bases and 2 bases, there was a span of 7 bases. CDR3 length equals 14 residues. CDR1 and CDR2 (germline): SNHLY, FYNNEI. This table comes from immunoSEQ multiplex PCR, and its TCRdb copy is limited to in-frame clones, with some not included. The table has about 98,000 clones, approximately 80% seen once. This chain uses TRBV2 with TRBJ1-5; a possible D gene is TRBD1 (6 bases). Sequenced sample: blood. This clonotype originated in a woman aged 25 to 39 in good health. CDR3 coding DNA: TGTGCCAGCAGTGAAAACAGGGGCAATCAGCCCCAGCATTTT. It encodes CASSENRGNQPQHF. The whole variable domain, remainder taken from reference TRBV2 and TRBJ1-5, is EPEVTQTPSHQVTQMGQEVILRCVPISNHLYFYWYRQILGQKVEFLVSFYNNEISEKSEIFDDQFSVERPDGSNFTLKIRSTKLEDSAMYFCASSENRGNQPQHFGDGTRLSIL.